Detailed here is one TCR beta chain. Original handling: Amplification with reference gene primers provided the estimates of nucleated cell counts. Clones were read by immunoSEQ multiplex PCR, and TCRdb kept only the in-frame ones, dropping some. The V and J calls and clone size are taken from that table; D and trimming were inferred from the DNA. The table shows about 190,000 clones, with around 89% occurring only once. The data derive from a study of blood T cell repertoires in COVID-19. Study-wide background: The origin of the acute and convalescent COVID-19 samples was the United States, Italy and Spain. T cells, B-cell-depleted T cells, or PBMCs supplied cDNA or gDNA.

The junction had 5 bases not matched to a gene; V was cut back by 6 bases and J by 3 bases. This CDR3 comprises 14 residues. Germline lookup yields CDR1 MNHEY and CDR2 SVGEGT. The chain employs TRBV6-2 or TRBV6-3 and TRBJ2-3, with 8 bases matching TRBD2. The clonotype originates from a man in his fifties with acute or convalescent COVID-19. The sequencing sample was made of peripheral blood. CDR3 sequence reads: CASRYGGATDTQYF. CDR3 nucleotides: TGTGCCAGCAGATACGGGGGGGCGACAGATACGCAGTATTTT.